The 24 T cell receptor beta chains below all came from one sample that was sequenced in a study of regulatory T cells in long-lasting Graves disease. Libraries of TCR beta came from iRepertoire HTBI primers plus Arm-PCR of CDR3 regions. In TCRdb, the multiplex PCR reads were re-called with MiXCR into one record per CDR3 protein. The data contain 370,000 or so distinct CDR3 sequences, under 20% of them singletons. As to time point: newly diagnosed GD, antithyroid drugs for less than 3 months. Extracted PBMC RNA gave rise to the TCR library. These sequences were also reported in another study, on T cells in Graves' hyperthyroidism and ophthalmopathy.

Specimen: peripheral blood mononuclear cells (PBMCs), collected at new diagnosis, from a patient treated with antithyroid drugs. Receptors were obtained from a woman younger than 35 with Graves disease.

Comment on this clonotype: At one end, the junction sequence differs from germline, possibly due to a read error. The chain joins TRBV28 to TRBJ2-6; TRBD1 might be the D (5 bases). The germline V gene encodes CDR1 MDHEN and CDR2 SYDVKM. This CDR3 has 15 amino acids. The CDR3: CASSLRLPGAYVLTF. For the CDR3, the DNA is TGTGCCAGCAGTTTACGCTTGCCTGGGGCCTACGTCCTGACTTTC.

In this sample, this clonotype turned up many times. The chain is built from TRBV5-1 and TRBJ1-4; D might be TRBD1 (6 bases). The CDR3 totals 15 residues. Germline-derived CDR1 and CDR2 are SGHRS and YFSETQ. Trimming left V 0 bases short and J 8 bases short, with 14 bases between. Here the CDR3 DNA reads TGCGCCAGCAGCTTGGTACAGGGATCAGGAGAAAAACTGTTTTTT. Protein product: CASSLVQGSGEKLFF.

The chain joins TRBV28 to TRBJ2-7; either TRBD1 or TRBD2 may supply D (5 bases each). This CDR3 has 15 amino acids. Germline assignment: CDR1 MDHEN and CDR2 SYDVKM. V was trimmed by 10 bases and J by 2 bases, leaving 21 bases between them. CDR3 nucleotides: TGTGCCACGTCCTGGGACCGGGACGGGGCCTACGAGCAGTACTTC. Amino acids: CATSWDRDGAYEQYF.

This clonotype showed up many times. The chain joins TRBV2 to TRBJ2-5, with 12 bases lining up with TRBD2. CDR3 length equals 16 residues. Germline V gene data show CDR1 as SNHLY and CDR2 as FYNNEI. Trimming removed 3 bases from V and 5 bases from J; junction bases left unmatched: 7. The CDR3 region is CASSEMTSGRMETQYF. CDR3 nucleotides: TGTGCCAGCAGTGAGATGACTAGCGGGAGAATGGAGACCCAGTACTTC.

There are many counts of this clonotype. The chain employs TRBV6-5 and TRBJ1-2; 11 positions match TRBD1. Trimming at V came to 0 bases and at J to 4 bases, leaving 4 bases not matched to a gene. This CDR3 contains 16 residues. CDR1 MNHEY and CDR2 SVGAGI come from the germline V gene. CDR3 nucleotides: TGTGCCAGCAGTTACTCTAGGACAGGGGGCGGCTATGGCTACACCTTC. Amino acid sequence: CASSYSRTGGGYGYTF.

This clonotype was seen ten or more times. The CDR3 coding sequence is TGCGCCAGCAGCGGGCGACAGGGGTACGAGCAGTACTTC. It is translated as CASSGRQGYEQYF. J is TRBJ2-7 and V is TRBV5-1; 8 bases agree with TRBD1. J lost 4 bases, V lost 4 bases, and 4 bases had no gene match. Germline V gene data show CDR1 as SGHRS and CDR2 as YFSETQ. This CDR3 comprises 13 residues.

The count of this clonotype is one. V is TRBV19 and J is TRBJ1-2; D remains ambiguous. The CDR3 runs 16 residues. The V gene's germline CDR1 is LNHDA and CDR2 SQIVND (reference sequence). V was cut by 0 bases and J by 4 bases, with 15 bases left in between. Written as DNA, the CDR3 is TGTGCCAGTAGTATAGATCGAACAGATGGAGGCTATGGCTACACCTTC. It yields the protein CASSIDRTDGGYGYTF. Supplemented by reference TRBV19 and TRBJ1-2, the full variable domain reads DGGITQSPKYLFRKEGQNVTLSCEQNLNHDAMYWYRQDPGQGLRLIYYSQIVNDFQKGDIAEGYSVSREKKESFPLTVTSAQKNPTAFYLCASSIDRTDGGYGYTFGSGTRLTVV.

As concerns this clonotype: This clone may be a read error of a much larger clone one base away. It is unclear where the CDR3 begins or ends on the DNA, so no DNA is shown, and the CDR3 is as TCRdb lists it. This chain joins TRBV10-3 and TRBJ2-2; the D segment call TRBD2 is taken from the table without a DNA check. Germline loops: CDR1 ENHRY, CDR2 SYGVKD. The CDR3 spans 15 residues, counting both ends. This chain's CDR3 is CAISVAGGNTGELLF.

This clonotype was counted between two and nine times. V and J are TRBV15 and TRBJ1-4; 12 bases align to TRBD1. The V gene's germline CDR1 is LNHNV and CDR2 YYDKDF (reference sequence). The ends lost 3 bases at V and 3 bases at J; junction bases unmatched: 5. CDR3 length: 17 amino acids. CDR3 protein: CATSRGQGAGPNEKLFF. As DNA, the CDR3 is TGTGCCACCAGCAGGGGACAGGGGGCCGGACCTAATGAAAAACTGTTTTTT.

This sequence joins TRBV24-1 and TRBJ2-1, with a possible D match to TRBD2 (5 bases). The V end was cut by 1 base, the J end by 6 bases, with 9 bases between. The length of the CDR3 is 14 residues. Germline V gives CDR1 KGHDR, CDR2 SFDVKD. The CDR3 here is CATSDFSGINEQFF. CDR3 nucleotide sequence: TGTGCCACCAGTGATTTTTCCGGGATCAATGAGCAGTTCTTC.

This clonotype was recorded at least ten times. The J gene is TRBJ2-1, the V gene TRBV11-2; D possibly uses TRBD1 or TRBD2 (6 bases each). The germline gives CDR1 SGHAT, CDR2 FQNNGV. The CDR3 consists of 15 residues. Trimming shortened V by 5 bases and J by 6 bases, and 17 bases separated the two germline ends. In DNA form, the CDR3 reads TGTGCCAGCAGCCACCCGACGGGGGCCGTCAATGAGCAGTTCTTC. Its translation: CASSHPTGAVNEQFF.

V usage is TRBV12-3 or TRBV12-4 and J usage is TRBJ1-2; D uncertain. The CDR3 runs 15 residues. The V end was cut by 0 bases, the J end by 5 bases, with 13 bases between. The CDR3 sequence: CASSLALKGTYGYTF. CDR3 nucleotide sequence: TGTGCCAGCAGTTTAGCGCTAAAGGGAACGTATGGCTACACCTTC.

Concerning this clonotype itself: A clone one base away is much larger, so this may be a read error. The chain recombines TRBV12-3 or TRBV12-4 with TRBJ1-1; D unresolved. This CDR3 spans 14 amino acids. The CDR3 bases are TGTGCCAGCACCTCTGGCGCCGCGAACACTAAAGCTTTCTTT. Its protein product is CASTSGAANTKAFF.

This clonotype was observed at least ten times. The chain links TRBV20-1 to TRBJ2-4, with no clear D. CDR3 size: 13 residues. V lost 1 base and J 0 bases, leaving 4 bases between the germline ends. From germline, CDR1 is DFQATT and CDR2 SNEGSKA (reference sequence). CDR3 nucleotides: TGCAGTGCTAGAGGGTTAGCCAAAAACATTCAGTACTTC. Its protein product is CSARGLAKNIQYF.

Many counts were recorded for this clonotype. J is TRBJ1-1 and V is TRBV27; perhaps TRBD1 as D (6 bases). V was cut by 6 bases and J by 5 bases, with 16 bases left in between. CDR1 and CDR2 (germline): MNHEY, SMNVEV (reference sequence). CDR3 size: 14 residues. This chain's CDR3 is CASRPQGRRTEAFF. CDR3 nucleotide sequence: TGTGCCAGCAGACCACAGGGAAGGAGGACTGAAGCTTTCTTT.

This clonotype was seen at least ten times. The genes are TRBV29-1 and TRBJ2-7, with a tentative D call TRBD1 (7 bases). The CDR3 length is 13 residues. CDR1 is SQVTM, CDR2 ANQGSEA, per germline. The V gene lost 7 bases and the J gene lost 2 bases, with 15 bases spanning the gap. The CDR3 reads CSATGWEAYEQYF. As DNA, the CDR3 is TGCAGCGCGACAGGGTGGGAGGCCTACGAGCAGTACTTC.

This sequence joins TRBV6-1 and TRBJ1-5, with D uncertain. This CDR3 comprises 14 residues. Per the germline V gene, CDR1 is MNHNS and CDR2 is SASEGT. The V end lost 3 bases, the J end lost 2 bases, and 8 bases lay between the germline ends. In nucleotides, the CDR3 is TGTGCCAGCAGTGAGTCGGCGCGCAATCAGCCCCAGCATTTT. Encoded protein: CASSESARNQPQHF.

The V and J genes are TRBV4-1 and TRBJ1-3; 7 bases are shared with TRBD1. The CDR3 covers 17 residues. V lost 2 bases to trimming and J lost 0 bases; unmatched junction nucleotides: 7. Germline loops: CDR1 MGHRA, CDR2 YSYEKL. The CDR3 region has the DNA TGCGCCAGCAGCCAACTCCCGACAGGGAGCTCTGGAAACACCATATATTTT. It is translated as CASSQLPTGSSGNTIYF.

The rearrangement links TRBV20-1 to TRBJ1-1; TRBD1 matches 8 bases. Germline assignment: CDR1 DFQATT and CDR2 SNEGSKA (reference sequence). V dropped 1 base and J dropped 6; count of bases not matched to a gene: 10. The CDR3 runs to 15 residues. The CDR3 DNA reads TGCAGTGCTAGAGTGACGACAGGGGTACTACCTGAAGCTTTCTTT. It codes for CSARVTTGVLPEAFF.

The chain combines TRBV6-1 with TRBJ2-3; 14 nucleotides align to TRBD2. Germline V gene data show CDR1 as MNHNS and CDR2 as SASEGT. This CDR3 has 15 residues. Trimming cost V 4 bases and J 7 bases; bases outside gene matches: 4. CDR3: CASSGGTSGRYTQYF. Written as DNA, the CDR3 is TGTGCCAGCAGTGGCGGGACTAGCGGGAGATATACGCAGTATTTT.

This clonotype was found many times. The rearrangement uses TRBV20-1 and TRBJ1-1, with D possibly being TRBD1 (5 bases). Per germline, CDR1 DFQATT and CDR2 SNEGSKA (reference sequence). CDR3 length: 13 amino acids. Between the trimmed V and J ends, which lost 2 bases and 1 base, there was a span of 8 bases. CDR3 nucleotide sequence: TGCAGTGCTAGACAGGGCACGAACACTGAAGCTTTCTTT. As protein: CSARQGTNTEAFF.

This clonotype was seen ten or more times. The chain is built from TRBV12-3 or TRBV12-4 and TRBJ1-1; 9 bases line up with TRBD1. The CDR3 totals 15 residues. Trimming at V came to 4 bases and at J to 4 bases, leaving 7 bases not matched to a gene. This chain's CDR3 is CASSYMTGGFTEAFF. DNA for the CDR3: TGTGCCAGCAGTTATATGACAGGGGGTTTCACTGAAGCTTTCTTT.

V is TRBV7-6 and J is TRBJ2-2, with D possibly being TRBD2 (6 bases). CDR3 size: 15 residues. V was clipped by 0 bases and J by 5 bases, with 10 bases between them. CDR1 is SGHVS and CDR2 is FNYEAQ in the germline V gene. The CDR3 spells CASSLAGGLTGELFF. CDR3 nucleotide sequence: TGTGCCAGCAGCTTAGCGGGGGGTCTAACCGGGGAGCTGTTTTTT. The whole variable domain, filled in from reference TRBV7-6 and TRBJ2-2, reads GAGVSQSPRYKVTKRGQDVALRCDPISGHVSLYWYRQALGQGPEFLTYFNYEAQQDKSGLPNDRFSAERPEGSISTLTIQRTEQRDSAMYRCASSLAGGLTGELFFGEGSRLTVL.

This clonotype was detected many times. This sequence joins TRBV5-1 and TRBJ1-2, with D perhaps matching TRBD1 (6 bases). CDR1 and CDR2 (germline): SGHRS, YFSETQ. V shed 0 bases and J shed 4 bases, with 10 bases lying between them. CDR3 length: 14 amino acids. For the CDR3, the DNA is TGCGCCAGCAGCTTGGAAACAGGGCTCTATGGCTACACCTTC. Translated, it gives CASSLETGLYGYTF. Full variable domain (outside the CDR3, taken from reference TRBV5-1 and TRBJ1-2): KAGVTQTPRYLIKTRGQQVTLSCSPISGHRSVSWYQQTPGQGLQFLFEYFSETQRNKGNFPGRFSGRQFSNSRSEMNVSTLELGDSALYLCASSLETGLYGYTFGSGTRLTVV.